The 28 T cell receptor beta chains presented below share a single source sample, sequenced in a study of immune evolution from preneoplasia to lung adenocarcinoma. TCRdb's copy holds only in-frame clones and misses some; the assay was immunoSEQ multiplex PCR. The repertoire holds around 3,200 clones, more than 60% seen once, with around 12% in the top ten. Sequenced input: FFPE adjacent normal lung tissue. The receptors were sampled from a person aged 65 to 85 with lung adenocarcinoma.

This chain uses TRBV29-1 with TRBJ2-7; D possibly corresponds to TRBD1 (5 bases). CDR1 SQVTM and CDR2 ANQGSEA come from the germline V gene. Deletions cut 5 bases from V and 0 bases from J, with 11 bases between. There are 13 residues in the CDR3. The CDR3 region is CSVFDSSSYEQYF. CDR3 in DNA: TGCAGCGTTTTTGACAGCAGCTCCTACGAGCAGTACTTC.

CDR3 loop: CASSLAWMNTEAFF. The CDR3 nucleotides are TGTGCCAGCAGCTTAGCGTGGATGAACACTGAAGCTTTCTTT. The chain carries TRBV7-8 and TRBJ1-1; D uncertain. The CDR3 length is 14 residues. The V gene lost 0 bases and the J gene lost 0 bases, with 5 bases spanning the gap. Germline CDR1 reads SGHVS; CDR2 reads FQNEAQ.

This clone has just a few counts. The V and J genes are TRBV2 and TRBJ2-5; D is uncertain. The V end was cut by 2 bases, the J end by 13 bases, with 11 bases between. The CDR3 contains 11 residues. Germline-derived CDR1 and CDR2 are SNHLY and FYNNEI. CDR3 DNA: TGTGCCAGCAGTGAAACGTATGACGCGTACTTC. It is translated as CASSETYDAYF. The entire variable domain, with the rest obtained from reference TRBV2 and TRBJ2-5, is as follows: EPEVTQTPSHQVTQMGQEVILRCVPISNHLYFYWYRQILGQKVEFLVSFYNNEISEKSEIFDDQFSVERPDGSNFTLKIRSTKLEDSAMYFCASSETYDAYFGPGTRLLVL.

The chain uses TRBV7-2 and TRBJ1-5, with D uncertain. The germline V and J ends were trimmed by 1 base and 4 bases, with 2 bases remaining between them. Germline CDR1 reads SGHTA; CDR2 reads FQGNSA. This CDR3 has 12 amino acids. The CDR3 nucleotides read TGTGCCAGCAGCTTAGTAAATCAGCCCCAGCATTTT. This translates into CASSLVNQPQHF.

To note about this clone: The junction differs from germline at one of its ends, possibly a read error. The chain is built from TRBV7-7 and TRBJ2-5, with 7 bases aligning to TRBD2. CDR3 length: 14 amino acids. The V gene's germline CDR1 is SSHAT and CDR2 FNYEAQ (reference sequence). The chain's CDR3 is CASRRVSGWETQYF. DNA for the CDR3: TGTGCTAGCAGGCGAGTTAGCGGGTGGGAGACCCAGTACTTC.

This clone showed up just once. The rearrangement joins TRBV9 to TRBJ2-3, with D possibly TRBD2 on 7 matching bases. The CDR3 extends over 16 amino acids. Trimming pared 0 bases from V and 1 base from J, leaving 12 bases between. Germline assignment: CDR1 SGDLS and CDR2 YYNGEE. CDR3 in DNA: TGTGCCAGCAGCGTAGCGGGGGGCCCACGCACAGATACGCAGTATTTT. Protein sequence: CASSVAGGPRTDTQYF.

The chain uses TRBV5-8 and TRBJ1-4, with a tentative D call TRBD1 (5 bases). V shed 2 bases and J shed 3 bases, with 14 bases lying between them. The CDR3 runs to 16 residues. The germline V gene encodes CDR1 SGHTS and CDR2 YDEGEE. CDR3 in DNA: TGTGCCAGCAGCTTATGGGACGGGATTTCTAATGAAAAACTGTTTTTT. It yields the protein CASSLWDGISNEKLFF.

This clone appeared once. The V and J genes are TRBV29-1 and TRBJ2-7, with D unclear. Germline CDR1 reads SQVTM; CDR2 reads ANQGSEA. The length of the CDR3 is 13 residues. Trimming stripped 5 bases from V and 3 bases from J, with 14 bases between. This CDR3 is CSVPGVVGYEQYF. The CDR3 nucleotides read TGCAGCGTTCCAGGAGTCGTAGGCTACGAGCAGTACTTC.

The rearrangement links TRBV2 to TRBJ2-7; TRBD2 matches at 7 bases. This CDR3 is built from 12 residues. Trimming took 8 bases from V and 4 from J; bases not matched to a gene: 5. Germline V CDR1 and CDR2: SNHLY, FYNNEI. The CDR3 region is CASDSGLYEQYF. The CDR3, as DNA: TGTGCCAGCGATAGCGGGTTATACGAGCAGTACTTC.

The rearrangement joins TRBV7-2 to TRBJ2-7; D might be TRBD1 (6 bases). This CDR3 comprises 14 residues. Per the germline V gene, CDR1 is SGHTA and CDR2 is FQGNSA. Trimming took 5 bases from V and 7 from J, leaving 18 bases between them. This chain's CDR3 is CASSRDRSKGEQYF. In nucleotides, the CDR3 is TGTGCCAGCAGCCGCGACAGGAGCAAAGGGGAGCAGTACTTC.

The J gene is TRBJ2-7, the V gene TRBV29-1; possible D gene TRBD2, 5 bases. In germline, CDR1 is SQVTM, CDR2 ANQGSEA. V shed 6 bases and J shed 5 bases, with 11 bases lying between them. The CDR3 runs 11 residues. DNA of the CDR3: TGCAGCGTCCGGCCCGGGGACGAGCAGTACTTC. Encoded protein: CSVRPGDEQYF.

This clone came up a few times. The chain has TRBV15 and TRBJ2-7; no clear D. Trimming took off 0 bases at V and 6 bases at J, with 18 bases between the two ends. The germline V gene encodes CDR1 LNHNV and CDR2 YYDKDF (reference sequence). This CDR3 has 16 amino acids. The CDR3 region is CATSRDKISSPAEQYF. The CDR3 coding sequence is TGTGCCACCAGCAGAGATAAAATTAGTTCTCCTGCCGAGCAGTACTTC.

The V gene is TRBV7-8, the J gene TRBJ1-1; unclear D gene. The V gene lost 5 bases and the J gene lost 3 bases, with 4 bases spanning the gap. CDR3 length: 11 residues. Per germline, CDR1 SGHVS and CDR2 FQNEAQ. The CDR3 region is CASSPDTEAFF. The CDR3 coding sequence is TGTGCCAGCAGCCCGGACACTGAAGCTTTCTTT. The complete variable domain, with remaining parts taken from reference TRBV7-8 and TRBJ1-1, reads GAGVSQSPRYKVAKRGQDVALRCDPISGHVSLFWYQQALGQGPEFLTYFQNEAQLDKSGLPSDRFFAERPEGSVSTLKIQRTQQEDSAVYLCASSPDTEAFFGQGTRLTVV.

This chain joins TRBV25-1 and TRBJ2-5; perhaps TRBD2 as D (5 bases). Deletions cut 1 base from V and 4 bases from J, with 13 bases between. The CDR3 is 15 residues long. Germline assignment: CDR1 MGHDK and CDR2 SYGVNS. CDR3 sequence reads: CASSESSAGGETQYF. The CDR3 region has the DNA TGTGCCAGCAGTGAATCCTCGGCGGGCGGAGAGACCCAGTACTTC.

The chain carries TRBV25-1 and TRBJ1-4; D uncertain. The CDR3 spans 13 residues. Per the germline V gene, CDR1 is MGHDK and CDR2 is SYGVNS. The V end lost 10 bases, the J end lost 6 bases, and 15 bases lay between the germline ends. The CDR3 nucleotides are TGTGCCAACAAGTATGGGTCGGATGAAAAACTGTTTTTT. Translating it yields CANKYGSDEKLFF.

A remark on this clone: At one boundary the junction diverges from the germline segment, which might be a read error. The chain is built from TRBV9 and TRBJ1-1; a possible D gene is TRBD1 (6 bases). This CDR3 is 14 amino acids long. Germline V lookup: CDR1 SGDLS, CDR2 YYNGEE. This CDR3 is CASSVGPRGPEAFF. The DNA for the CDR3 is TGTGCCAGCAGCGTAGGGCCCAGGGGACCTGAGGCTTTCTTT.

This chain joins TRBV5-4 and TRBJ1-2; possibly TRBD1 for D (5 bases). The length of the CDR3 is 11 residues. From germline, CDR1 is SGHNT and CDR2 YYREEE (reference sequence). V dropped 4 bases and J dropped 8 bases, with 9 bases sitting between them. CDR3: CASSQGGGYTF. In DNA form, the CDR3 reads TGTGCCAGCAGCCAGGGTGGGGGCTACACCTTC.

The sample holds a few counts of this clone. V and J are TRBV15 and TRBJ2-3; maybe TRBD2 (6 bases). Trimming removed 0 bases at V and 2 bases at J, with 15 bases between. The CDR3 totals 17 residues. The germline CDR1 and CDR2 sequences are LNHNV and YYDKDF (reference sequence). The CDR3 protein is CATSRDSREILTDTQYF. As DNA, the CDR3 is TGTGCCACCAGCAGAGATTCACGGGAGATCCTCACAGATACGCAGTATTTT.

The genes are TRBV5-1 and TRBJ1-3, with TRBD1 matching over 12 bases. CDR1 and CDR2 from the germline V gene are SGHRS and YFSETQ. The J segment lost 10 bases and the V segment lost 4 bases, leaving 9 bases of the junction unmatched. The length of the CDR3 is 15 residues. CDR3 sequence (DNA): TGCGCCAGCAGCGATGGGACAGGGGGCAAGACGACCATATATTTT. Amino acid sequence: CASSDGTGGKTTIYF.

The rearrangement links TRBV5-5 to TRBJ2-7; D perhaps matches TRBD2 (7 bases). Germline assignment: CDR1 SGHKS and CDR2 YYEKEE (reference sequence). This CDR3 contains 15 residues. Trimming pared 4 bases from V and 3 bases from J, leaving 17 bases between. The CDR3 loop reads CASSRSGGGGYEQYF. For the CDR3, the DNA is TGTGCCAGCAGCCGTTCGGGGGGCGGGGGCTACGAGCAGTACTTC.

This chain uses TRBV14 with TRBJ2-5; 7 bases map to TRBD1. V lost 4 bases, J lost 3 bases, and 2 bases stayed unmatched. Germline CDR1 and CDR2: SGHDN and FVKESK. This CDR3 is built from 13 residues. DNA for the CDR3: TGTGCCAGCAGCCGTGACAGGGAAGAGACCCAGTACTTC. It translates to CASSRDREETQYF.

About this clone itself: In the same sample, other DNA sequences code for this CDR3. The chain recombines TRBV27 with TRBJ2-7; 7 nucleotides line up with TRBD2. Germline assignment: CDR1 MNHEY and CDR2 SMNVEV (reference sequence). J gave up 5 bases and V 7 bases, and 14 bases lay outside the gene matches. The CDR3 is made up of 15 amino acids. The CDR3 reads CASTFSGLGNNEQYF. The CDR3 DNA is TGTGCCAGCACCTTTTCCGGACTAGGGAACAACGAGCAGTACTTC.

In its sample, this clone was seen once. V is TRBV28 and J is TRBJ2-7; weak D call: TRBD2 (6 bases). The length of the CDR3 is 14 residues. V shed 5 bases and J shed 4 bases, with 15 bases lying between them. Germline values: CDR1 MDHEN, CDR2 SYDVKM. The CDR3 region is CASSPPGEVYEQYF. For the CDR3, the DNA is TGTGCCAGCAGTCCCCCCGGGGAGGTTTACGAGCAGTACTTC.

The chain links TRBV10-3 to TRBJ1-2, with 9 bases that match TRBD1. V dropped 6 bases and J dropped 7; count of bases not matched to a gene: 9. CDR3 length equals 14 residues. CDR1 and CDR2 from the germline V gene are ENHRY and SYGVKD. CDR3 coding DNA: TGTGCCATCAGGGGACAGGGACCCGGCGGTGGCTACACCTTC. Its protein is CAIRGQGPGGGYTF.

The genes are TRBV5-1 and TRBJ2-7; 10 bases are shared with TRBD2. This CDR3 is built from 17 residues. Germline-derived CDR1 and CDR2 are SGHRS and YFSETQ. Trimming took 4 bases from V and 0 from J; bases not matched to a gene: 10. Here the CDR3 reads CASSPGTVAGGSYEQYF. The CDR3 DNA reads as TGCGCCAGCAGCCCCGGTACTGTAGCGGGAGGCTCCTACGAGCAGTACTTC.

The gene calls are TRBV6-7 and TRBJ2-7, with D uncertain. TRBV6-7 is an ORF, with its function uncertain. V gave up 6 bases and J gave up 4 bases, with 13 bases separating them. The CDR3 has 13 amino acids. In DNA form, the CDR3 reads TGTGCCAGCAGCCCCGACCGTACGTACGAGCAGTACTTC. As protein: CASSPDRTYEQYF.

The CDR3 DNA sequence: TGTGCCAGCAGCTATCTCCAGTACACTGAAGCTTTCTTT. It specifies CASSYLQYTEAFF. The chain combines TRBV14 with TRBJ1-1; D gene ambiguous. V shed 5 bases and J shed 3 bases, with 10 bases lying between them. The V gene's germline CDR1 is SGHDN and CDR2 FVKESK. This CDR3 spans 13 amino acids.

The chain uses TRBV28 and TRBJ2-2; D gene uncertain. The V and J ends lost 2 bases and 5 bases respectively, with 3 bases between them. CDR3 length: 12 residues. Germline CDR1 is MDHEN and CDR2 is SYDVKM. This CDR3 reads CASSLTTGELFF. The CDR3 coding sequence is TGTGCCAGCAGTTTAACTACCGGGGAGCTGTTTTTT. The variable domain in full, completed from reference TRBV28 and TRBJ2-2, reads DVKVTQSSRYLVKRTGEKVFLECVQDMDHENMFWYRQDPGLGLRLIYFSYDVKMKEKGDIPEGYSVSREKKERFSLILESASTNQTSMYLCASSLTTGELFFGEGSRLTVL.